This TCR beta chain emerged from a study of regulatory T cells in long-lasting Graves disease. Turning to the study itself: Prior antithyroid drug treatment in newly diagnosed Graves' patients lasted under 3 months. The study's findings and limits: Gene preferences differed: TRBV28, TRBJ1-2, TRBJ2-5 in persistent cases. Results may be inaccurate due to the small sample size.

This clonotype occurred a few times. Antigen specificity is unknown. Regarding time point: newly diagnosed GD, antithyroid drugs for less than 3 months. Scientists built the TCR library using RNA that was extracted from PBMCs. Libraries of TCR beta came from iRepertoire HTBI primers plus Arm-PCR of CDR3 regions. TCRdb re-analysed the multiplex PCR reads in MiXCR, keeping a single row per CDR3 protein. The sample lists 530,000 or so distinct CDR3 sequences, roughly 16% occurring once. The CDR3 loop spans 13 amino acids. Germline V gives CDR1 SGHDT, CDR2 YYEEEE. V was cut by 4 bases and J by 6 bases, with 10 bases left in between. These data also formed part of another study, on T cells in Graves' hyperthyroidism and ophthalmopathy. That study reports: Stable hyperthyroidism was separated from ophthalmopathy by a model based on 13 V-J features.

The gene calls are TRBV5-6 and TRBJ2-2; a possible D gene is TRBD2 (6 bases). The sequence was collected from a man between 18 and 35 years old with Graves disease. The source material was peripheral blood mononuclear cells (PBMCs), sampled at new diagnosis, from a patient treated with antithyroid drugs. CDR3 DNA: TGTGCCAGCAGCGGCGGGACGTCCGGGGAGCTGTTTTTT. As protein: CASSGGTSGELFF.